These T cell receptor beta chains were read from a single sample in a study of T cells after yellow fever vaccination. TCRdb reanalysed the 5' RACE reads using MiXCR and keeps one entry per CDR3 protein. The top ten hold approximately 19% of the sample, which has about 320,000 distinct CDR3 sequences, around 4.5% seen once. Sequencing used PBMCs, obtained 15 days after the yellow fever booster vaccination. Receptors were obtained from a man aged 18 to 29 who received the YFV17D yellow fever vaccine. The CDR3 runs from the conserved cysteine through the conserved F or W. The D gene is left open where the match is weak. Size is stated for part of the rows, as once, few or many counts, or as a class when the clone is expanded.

TGTGCCAGCAGCTCCGGGGTCAATCAGCCCCAGCATTTT | CASSSGVNQPQHF | TRBJ1-5 | NA | TRBV7-2 | many
TGTGCCAGCAGCCGCTGGGAGGGGGACTATGGCTACACCTTC | CASSRWEGDYGYTF | TRBJ1-2 | NA | TRBV7-2 | many
TGTGCCAGCAGCAACGGACAGACCACTGAAGCTTTCTTT | CASSNGQTTEAFF | TRBJ1-1 | NA | TRBV7-2 | many
TGTGCCAGCAGCGAGGGGGGCCACGGGGAGGAGGAGACCCAGTACTTC | CASSEGGHGEEETQYF | TRBJ2-5 | NA | TRBV9 | NA
TGTGCCAGCAGCCACCGCTTGGTGGCTGGTCTGTTTTTT | CASSHRLVAGLFF | TRBJ1-4 | NA | TRBV7-8 | many
TGTGCCAGCAGCTTGGTGGGCGGATTTCGATTGGACTATGGCTACACCTTC | CASSLVGGFRLDYGYTF | TRBJ1-2 | NA | TRBV5-6 | once
TGCGCCAGCAGCTTGGAGGAGAACACTGAAGCTTTCTTT | CASSLEENTEAFF | TRBJ1-1 | NA | TRBV5-1 | many
TGTGCCAGCAGTTTAGCAGGGGTGCTTAATTCACCCCTCCACTTT | CASSLAGVLNSPLHF | TRBJ1-6 | NA | TRBV12-3/TRBV12-4 | NA
TGCAGTGCTAGAGGCCGACAGGACCTTCAGGCGGATGGCTACACCTTC | CSARGRQDLQADGYTF | TRBJ1-2 | NA | TRBV20-1 | NA
TGTGCCAGCAGCTTTCCCCCGTCCTATGGCTACACCTTC | CASSFPPSYGYTF | TRBJ1-2 | NA | TRBV7-9 | NA
TGCAGTGCTAGGACTACTTTAACAGGGAACACTGAAGCTTTCTTT | CSARTTLTGNTEAFF | TRBJ1-1 | NA | TRBV20-1 | few
TGTGCCAGCAGCCAAGATCCGAGCTCCTACGAGCAGTACTTC | CASSQDPSSYEQYF | TRBJ2-7 | NA | TRBV3-1 | many
TGTGCCAGCAGTCCGAGACTAGCGGGGTCCTACAATGAGCAGTTCTTC | CASSPRLAGSYNEQFF | TRBJ2-1 | TRBD2 | TRBV6-5 | NA
TGCGCCAGCAGCTTTGACCCGGGAAATTCACCCCTCCACTTT | CASSFDPGNSPLHF | TRBJ1-6 | NA | TRBV5-1 | many
TGCAGTGCAACCGGGACAGGGGTTATCTCCTACAATGAGCAGTTCTTC | CSATGTGVISYNEQFF | TRBJ2-1 | TRBD1 | TRBV20-1 | many
TGCGCCAGCAGCCCTCGGGACAGGGATTACGAGCAGTACTTC | CASSPRDRDYEQYF | TRBJ2-7 | TRBD1 | TRBV4-1 | few
TGCGCCAGCAGCTTGAACAGGCAAAGGGGTTCACCCCTCCACTTT | CASSLNRQRGSPLHF | TRBJ1-6 | NA | TRBV5-1 | NA
TGTGCCAGTAGTCAGGCGAACACCGGGGAGCTGTTTTTT | CASSQANTGELFF | TRBJ2-2 | NA | TRBV19 | NA
TGTGCCAGCACCGTCCCGAGCGGAGAGACCCAGTACTTC | CASTVPSGETQYF | TRBJ2-5 | NA | TRBV3-1 | few
TGCGCCAGCAGCTTGGTCCCGGGACAGGGACTTTCTGGGGCCAACGTCCTGACTTTC | CASSLVPGQGLSGANVLTF | TRBJ2-6 | TRBD1 | TRBV5-1 | few
TGTGCCAGCAGCTTAACCCCCCAGGGGCTAGCGGGGTTATACAATGAGCAGTTCTTC | CASSLTPQGLAGLYNEQFF | TRBJ2-1 | TRBD2 | TRBV7-3 | few
TGCAGTGCCGCTTCGCGGGGGTATTACAATGAGCAGTTCTTC | CSAASRGYYNEQFF | TRBJ2-1 | TRBD2 | TRBV20-1 | many
TGTGCCAGCACCCTTATGAACACTGAAGCTTTCTTT | CASTLMNTEAFF | TRBJ1-1 | NA | TRBV6-2/TRBV6-3 | NA
TGTGCCAGCAGCTCCTCAGGTCAGCCCCAGCATTTT | CASSSSGQPQHF | TRBJ1-5 | NA | TRBV28 | many
TGTGCCAGCCAAACTGGACTAGCGGGCGACGAGCAGTACTTC | CASQTGLAGDEQYF | TRBJ2-7 | TRBD2 | TRBV27 | NA
TGCGCCAGCAGCTTTCGTGGGTACCCAGATACGCAGTATTTT | CASSFRGYPDTQYF | TRBJ2-3 | NA | TRBV5-1 | many
TGTGCCAGCAGTTTCAAGGGCGCCTCATACGAGCAGTACTTC | CASSFKGASYEQYF | TRBJ2-7 | NA | TRBV27 | NA
TGCAGTGCTAGAGATCCGGGGGCAACCTACGAGCAGTACTTC | CSARDPGATYEQYF | TRBJ2-7 | NA | TRBV20-1 | many
TGTGCCAGCAGCTTTAGGGGCCACCGGACAGGATCTGGGGCCAACGTCCTGACTTTC | CASSFRGHRTGSGANVLTF | TRBJ2-6 | TRBD1 | TRBV7-9 | few
TGTGCCAGCAGCTTGGGACTAGCGGGTGGAAACCAAGAGACCCAGTACTTC | CASSLGLAGGNQETQYF | TRBJ2-5 | TRBD2 | TRBV7-8 | many
TGTGCCAGCTCACCGGCGTTAGGGGACGGGGGTCAACCTTTCTTT | CASSPALGDGGQPFF | TRBJ1-1 | NA | TRBV18 | many
TGTGCCAGCAGCTTCCCGACAGGACGCTACTCTGGGGCCAACGTCCTGACTTTC | CASSFPTGRYSGANVLTF | TRBJ2-6 | NA | TRBV7-2 | few
TGCGCCAGCAGGGGACTAGCGGATTACAATGAGCAGTTCTTC | CASRGLADYNEQFF | TRBJ2-1 | TRBD2 | TRBV5-1 | few
TGTGCCAGCAGCTTAGGCCTCGCAGGGGGGGGCTACGAGCAGTACTTC | CASSLGLAGGGYEQYF | TRBJ2-7 | NA | TRBV7-2 | many
TGCGCCAGCAGCCCCCTAGCGGGGGGACAAGAGACCCAGTACTTC | CASSPLAGGQETQYF | TRBJ2-5 | TRBD2 | TRBV7-9 | many